This entry describes one T cell receptor (beta chain). Its target antigen remains unknown. Base qualities were left out, and no much larger clone turns up one base away. These data come from a study of T cells in localized non-small cell lung cancer (dated by TCRdb to the early 2020s). For context, the study as a whole: Comparing tumors with uninvolved tumor-adjacent lungs, the study looked at the T cell repertoires of approximately 250 patients with early-stage NSCLC. The cohort consisted of a few hundred treatment-naive NSCLC patients whose localized lung tumors had been resected. The mean age of the NSCLC patients was approximately 71 years, with 130 or so men and around 99 women.

Inclusive of the bounding cysteine and phenylalanine, the CDR3 is 14 residues long. The only DNA kept is the CDR3, 42 bases in frame from the first base. V drops 4 bases and J drops 2 bases, leaving 10 bases in between. From the germline V gene, CDR1 is MNHEY and CDR2 is SVGAGI. TCR beta CDR3 regions were sequenced from DNA using the immunoSEQ Assay. As for how the authors treated the data: To compute T cell density, TCR beta template counts were normalized to usable DNA, which was estimated by amplifying housekeeping genes. Using the preseqR package, richness was estimated by extrapolating to 120,000 templates for tissue samples and 400,000 templates for PBMC samples. Clonality was taken to be one minus Pielou's evenness. Tissue-enriched TCRs were identified through differential abundance testing performed on productive amino-acid clonotypes, with a minimum total count of 5 and an alpha of 0.1. The Jaccard Index and the Morisita Overlap Index were used to measure how much the repertoires overlapped between compartments. TCR beta CDR3s were clustered by GLIPH together with public tetramer-defined viral CDR3s, and at least three viral sequences plus V-gene enrichment were required for viral motifs. TCRdb holds this immuneACCESS table with in-frame rearrangements only. Some clones are missing; in checked studies, unresolved V genes explain under half, and the rest has no known cause. The V and J calls and clone size were taken over from that table, and D and trimming were inferred from the DNA. Recorded for this sample are over 45,000 clones; roughly 80% of them occurred a single time. The leading ten clones occupy about a sixth of the sample.

What the research found in general, with its limitations: Uninvolved tumor-adjacent lung showed the highest T cell clonality, higher than tumor, which suggests more focused antigenic responses in the uninvolved tumor-adjacent lung. Because of the exploratory design, TCR variables were selected using unadjusted p-values without false-discovery rate correction. Because multi-region tumor sequencing was not done, intratumor heterogeneity could not be ruled out. Higher T cell density in blood was associated with longer overall survival, whereas higher clonality in adjacent lung was associated with shorter survival. A median of about 61 of the top 100 tumor clones turned up in the paired uninvolved adjacent lung, and 25 to 35 of those clones also ranked among the top 100 of that same adjacent lung.

At diagnosis, peripheral blood, uninvolved tumor-adjacent lung and tumor were collected and stored as a combination of fresh-frozen and FFPE material. For TCR repertoire profiling, the blood samples were analyzed as peripheral blood mononuclear cells. The rearrangement combines TRBV6-5 with TRBJ2-3, with an unclear D gene assignment. The sample consisted of peripheral blood, taken before any cancer treatment. This TCR was sampled from a man aged 40-75 years with stage I squamous cell lung carcinoma. The CDR3 sequence is CASSWTTPTDTQYF. The nucleotide sequence reads as follows: TGTGCCAGCAGTTGGACCACGCCCACAGATACGCAGTATTTT.